The 25 T cell receptor beta chains in this list originate from one sample, sequenced in a study of graft-versus-host responses after intestinal transplantation. To release intraepithelial and lamina propria lymphocytes, the graft tissue was processed. Libraries were prepared by immunoSEQ multiplex PCR; TCRdb keeps only in-frame clonotypes and omits some of them. The sample yields more than 15,000 clones, under 85% seen once. The starting material was ileum tissue, obtained about 460 days after intestinal transplant. The receptors stem from a human patient who received an intestinal transplant, so some T cells may come from the graft donor.

As regards this clone: A junction end diverges from the germline sequence, so it may reflect a read error. V and J are TRBV2 and TRBJ2-5; no definite D call. The assigned J gene may be wrong: the sequence end matches TRBJ2-7 better. The CDR3 is 11 amino acids. Looked up from germline, CDR1 is SNHLY and CDR2 is FYNNEI. The CDR3 here is CVSRTAYEQYF. For the CDR3, the DNA is TGTGTCAGCAGGACGGCGTACGAGCAGTACTTC.

V gene TRBV6-6 combines with J gene TRBJ2-7; D perhaps matches TRBD2 (6 bases). The V and J ends lost 2 bases and 5 bases respectively, with 10 bases between them. The CDR3 is 13 residues long. Germline CDR1 is MNHNY and CDR2 is SVGAGI (reference sequence). The CDR3 region is CASSYGGINEQYF. In nucleotides, the CDR3 is TGTGCCAGCAGTTACGGGGGGATCAACGAGCAGTACTTC.

The rearrangement uses TRBV15 and TRBJ2-3; D not certain. The CDR3 is 13 amino acids. Germline V CDR1 and CDR2: LNHNV, YYDKDF (reference sequence). The V gene lost 0 bases and the J gene lost 4 bases, with 5 bases spanning the gap. CDR3 loop: CATSRDNPDTQYF. DNA of the CDR3: TGTGCCACCAGCAGAGATAATCCAGATACGCAGTATTTT.

The chain carries TRBV5-4 and TRBJ2-3; D gene uncertain. Germline V gives CDR1 SGHNT, CDR2 YYREEE (reference sequence). The CDR3 loop spans 16 amino acids. V lost 0 bases and J 0 bases, leaving 11 bases between the germline ends. In DNA form, the CDR3 reads TGTGCCAGCAGCTTGGGCGGAGCCCCTAGCACAGATACGCAGTATTTT. Encoded protein: CASSLGGAPSTDTQYF.

This clone was recorded once. A junction end diverges from the germline sequence, so it may reflect a read error. The chain employs TRBV10-3 and TRBJ1-3; 7 bases map to TRBD1. This CDR3 spans 18 amino acids. CDR1 is ENHRY, CDR2 SYGVKD, per germline. This CDR3 is CAINEGRQGKTSGNTIYF. The DNA of the CDR3 is TGTGCCATCAATGAGGGGAGACAGGGAAAAACCTCTGGAAACACCATATATTTT.

The genes are TRBV6-1 and TRBJ1-1; TRBD1 matches at 9 bases. This CDR3 has 13 amino acids. Germline values: CDR1 MNHNS, CDR2 SASEGT. V lost 4 bases and J lost 11; bases outside the gene matches: 8. In DNA, the CDR3 is TGTGCCAGCAGTGTCACAGGGGGCCCTCGGGCTTTCTTT. It specifies CASSVTGGPRAFF.

The chain is built from TRBV15 and TRBJ1-6; D is unresolved. The CDR3 is made up of 17 amino acids. CDR1 is LNHNV and CDR2 is YYDKDF in the germline V gene (reference sequence). Deletions cut 2 bases from V and 5 bases from J, with 16 bases between. This CDR3 reads CATSRLMTASDNSPLHF. In DNA form, the CDR3 reads TGTGCCACCAGCAGACTGATGACGGCCAGTGATAATTCACCCCTCCACTTT.

The chain is built from TRBV11-2 and TRBJ2-3; maybe TRBD1 (5 bases). CDR1 is SGHAT and CDR2 is FQNNGV in the germline V gene. V was clipped by 1 base and J by 2 bases, with 7 bases between them. CDR3 size: 14 residues. The CDR3: CASSLGGTTDTQYF. CDR3 bases: TGTGCCAGCAGCTTAGGGGGCACCACAGATACGCAGTATTTT.

The V and J genes are TRBV5-1 and TRBJ1-1; D is undetermined. This CDR3 has 15 amino acids. Deletions cut 4 bases from V and 4 bases from J, with 17 bases between. CDR1 SGHRS and CDR2 YFSETQ come from the germline V gene. The CDR3 reads CASSRVTRGATEAFF. The DNA for the CDR3 is TGCGCCAGCAGCCGAGTGACACGCGGCGCCACTGAAGCTTTCTTT.

This chain connects TRBV4-2 to TRBJ2-1; D assignment may be TRBD1 or TRBD2 (5 bases each). V was trimmed by 3 bases and J by 1 base, leaving 10 bases between them. Germline values: CDR1 LGHNA, CDR2 YNFKEQ. The CDR3 contains 15 residues. CDR3 sequence (DNA): TGTGCCAGCAGCCAGGATGGGGGATCCTACAATGAGCAGTTCTTC. Translating gives CASSQDGGSYNEQFF.

A few counts support this clone. The CDR3 sequence is CARPQGSGDYNEQFF. The CDR3 DNA is TGTGCCAGACCACAGGGAAGCGGGGACTACAATGAGCAGTTCTTC. The V gene is TRBV21-1, the J gene TRBJ2-1; TRBD2 is the table's D call and was not checked against the DNA. TRBV21-1 constitutes a pseudogene. This CDR3 is built from 15 residues.

The chain recombines TRBV9 with TRBJ1-6; the D gene is possibly TRBD1 (5 bases). The CDR3 consists of 14 residues. Trimming removed 3 bases at V and 7 bases at J, with 11 bases between. CDR1 SGDLS and CDR2 YYNGEE come from the germline V gene. Here the CDR3 DNA reads TGTGCCAGCAGCGATGTTGGGGCGAATTCACCCCTCCACTTT. Its protein product is CASSDVGANSPLHF. Filled out from reference TRBV9 and TRBJ1-6, the complete variable domain reads DSGVTQTPKHLITATGQRVTLRCSPRSGDLSVYWYQQSLDQGLQFLIQYYNGEERAKGNILERFSAQQFPDLHSELNLSSLELGDSALYFCASSDVGANSPLHFGNGTRLTVT.

This clone occurred once. The chain employs TRBV6-9 and TRBJ1-5; 7 nucleotides agree with TRBD1. V trimming: 9 bases; J trimming: 2 bases; junction bases outside the gene matches: 7. CDR1 and CDR2 from the germline V gene are MNHGY and SVAAGI. The CDR3 runs to 14 residues. The CDR3 coding sequence is TGTGCCAGTTTCACAGGGGAAGGCAATCAGCCCCAGCATTTT. Protein sequence: CASFTGEGNQPQHF.

The chain has TRBV6-1 and TRBJ1-1; tentative D call: TRBD1 (6 bases). The germline gives CDR1 MNHNS, CDR2 SASEGT. This CDR3 spans 14 amino acids. V lost 8 bases, J lost 4 bases, and 17 bases lay in between. For the CDR3, the DNA is TGTGCCAGCGTTCTTGGGGGGCATAGCACTGAAGCTTTCTTT. It encodes CASVLGGHSTEAFF.

The V and J genes are TRBV29-1 and TRBJ2-2; no clear D gene. CDR1 is SQVTM, CDR2 ANQGSEA, per germline. Trimming shortened V by 2 bases and J by 8 bases, and 12 bases separated the two germline ends. There are 13 residues in the CDR3. The CDR3 DNA reads TGCAGCGTTGAAAGGTCAAGGCCGGGGGAGCTGTTTTTT. Its protein is CSVERSRPGELFF.

The J gene is TRBJ2-7, the V gene TRBV9, with 9 bases identical to TRBD2. Germline CDR1 is SGDLS and CDR2 is YYNGEE. The CDR3 covers 16 residues. V lost 0 bases to trimming and J lost 3 bases; unmatched junction nucleotides: 7. The CDR3 region is CASSVEAGGGYYEQYF. CDR3 coding DNA: TGTGCCAGCAGCGTAGAAGCGGGGGGCGGGTACTACGAGCAGTACTTC.

V and J are TRBV6-5 and TRBJ1-4, with no clear D. The CDR3 covers 14 residues. The germline CDR1 and CDR2 sequences are MNHEY and SVGAGI. Trimming left V 7 bases short and J 0 bases short, with 9 bases between. The DNA of the CDR3 is TGTGCCAGCAAGGGCCTCGCAACTAATGAAAAACTGTTTTTT. Amino acid sequence: CASKGLATNEKLFF.

In DNA form, the CDR3 reads TGTGCCAGCAGCACCGGACAGGCTCTCGGGGAGCTGTTTTTT. It specifies CASSTGQALGELFF. This chain connects TRBV7-2 to TRBJ2-2; TRBD1 agrees at 7 bases. The CDR3 extends over 14 amino acids. CDR1 is SGHTA and CDR2 is FQGNSA in the germline V gene. V was pared by 5 bases and J by 7 bases, with 7 bases of the junction left unmatched.

The chain is built from TRBV28 and TRBJ1-3, with D possibly TRBD1 on 6 matching bases. Germline V gene data show CDR1 as MDHEN and CDR2 as SYDVKM. The length of the CDR3 is 14 residues. Trimming left V 7 bases short and J 4 bases short, with 14 bases between. CDR3 nucleotides: TGTGCCAGCACCCGACAGGTCTCCGGAAACACCATATATTTT. Residues: CASTRQVSGNTIYF.

This sequence joins TRBV14 and TRBJ2-2, with D hard to call. This CDR3 has 15 residues. In germline, CDR1 is SGHDN, CDR2 FVKESK. V lost 1 base and J lost 6, with 12 bases in between. The CDR3 loop reads CASSQVWPDAGELFF. CDR3 nucleotide sequence: TGTGCCAGCAGCCAAGTTTGGCCCGACGCCGGGGAGCTGTTTTTT.

This chain uses TRBV2 with TRBJ2-5, with D perhaps given as TRBD1 or TRBD2 (5 bases each). Near its end, the DNA agrees better with TRBJ2-7, so the J call may be wrong. Germline loops: CDR1 SNHLY, CDR2 FYNNEI. CDR3 length: 10 residues. CDR3 in amino acids: CASGTYEQYF. The DNA for the CDR3 is TGTGCCAGTGGGACGTACGAGCAGTACTTC.

V and J are TRBV11-2 and TRBJ2-7; weak D call: TRBD1 (6 bases). Germline CDR1 reads SGHAT; CDR2 reads FQNNGV. CDR3 size: 13 residues. V lost 2 bases and J 4 bases, leaving 9 bases between the germline ends. The CDR3 nucleotides read TGTGCCAGCAGCTTAAGGGGGATTTACGAGCAGTACTTC. This sequence encodes CASSLRGIYEQYF.

The V and J genes are TRBV10-3 and TRBJ2-2; 7 bases match TRBD2. V shed 6 bases and J 3 bases; nucleotides not matched to a gene: 13. Germline V gene data show CDR1 as ENHRY and CDR2 as SYGVKD. This CDR3 comprises 17 residues. DNA of the CDR3: TGTGCCATCAGCCTCTCCCGGCCAGGGAGGGACACCGGGGAGCTGTTTTTT. Translated: CAISLSRPGRDTGELFF.

The V and J genes are TRBV6-1 and TRBJ2-5, with D perhaps matching TRBD2 (7 bases). The J call could be wrong; TRBJ2-7 is a better fit for the DNA end. The CDR3 is 14 amino acids. CDR1 and CDR2 from the germline V gene are MNHNS and SASEGT. The CDR3 DNA is TGTGCCAGCAGTGGGCGGGGGCCCCCCTACGAGCAGTACTTC. Its translation is CASSGRGPPYEQYF.

The chain employs TRBV6-6 and TRBJ2-6; D uncertain. Between the trimmed V and J ends, which lost 6 bases and 0 bases, there was a span of 9 bases. Germline V gene data show CDR1 as MNHNY and CDR2 as SVGAGI (reference sequence). This CDR3 is 15 amino acids long. DNA of the CDR3: TGTGCCAGCAGCCACCCCAGCTCTGGGGCCAACGTCCTGACTTTC. This sequence encodes CASSHPSSGANVLTF.